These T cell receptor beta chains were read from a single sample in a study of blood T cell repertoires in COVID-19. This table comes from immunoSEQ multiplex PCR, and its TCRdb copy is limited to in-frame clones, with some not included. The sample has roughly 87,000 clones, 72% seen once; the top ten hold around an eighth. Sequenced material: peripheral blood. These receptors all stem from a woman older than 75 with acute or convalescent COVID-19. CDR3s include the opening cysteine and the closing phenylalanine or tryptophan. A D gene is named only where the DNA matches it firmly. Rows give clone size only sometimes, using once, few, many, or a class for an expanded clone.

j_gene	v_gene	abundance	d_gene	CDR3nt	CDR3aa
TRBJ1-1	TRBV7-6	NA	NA	TGTGCCAGCAGCTTACAACAGAAGGGGACTGAAGCTTTCTTT	CASSLQQKGTEAFF
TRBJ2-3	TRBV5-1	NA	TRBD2	TGCGCCAGCAGCTTACTAGCGGGGAATATCGATACGCAGTATTTT	CASSLLAGNIDTQYF
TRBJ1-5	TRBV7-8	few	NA	TGTGCCAGCAGCTTAGGCAGGGCTCAGCCCCAGCATTTT	CASSLGRAQPQHF
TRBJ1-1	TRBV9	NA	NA	TGTGCCAGCAGCGTAGCCGGGGACACTGAAGCTTTCTTT	CASSVAGDTEAFF
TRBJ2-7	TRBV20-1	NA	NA	TGCAGTGCCCCTGGGGGGAACGAGCAGTACTTC	CSAPGGNEQYF
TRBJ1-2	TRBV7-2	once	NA	TGTGCCAGCAGCTTCGCGGGCCTGAACTATGGCTACACCTTC	CASSFAGLNYGYTF
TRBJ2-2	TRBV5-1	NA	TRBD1	TGCGCCAGCAGCACTGACAGGGCGGACGGGGAGCTGTTTTTT	CASSTDRADGELFF
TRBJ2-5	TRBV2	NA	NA	TGTGCCAGCAGGCTTCAGGCCCGGTTCCAAGAGACCCAGTACTTC	CASRLQARFQETQYF
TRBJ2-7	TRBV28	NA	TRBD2	TGTGCCAGCAGAGCTAGCGGGGGCTACGAGCAGTACTTC	CASRASGGYEQYF
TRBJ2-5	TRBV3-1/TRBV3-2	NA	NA	TGTGCCAGCAGCCTACTAGGCCCTAGAAAAGAGACCCAGTACTTC	CASSLLGPRKETQYF
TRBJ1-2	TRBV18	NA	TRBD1	TGTGCCAGCTCACCACCGCCAGGGGGCGATGGCTACACCTTC	CASSPPPGGDGYTF
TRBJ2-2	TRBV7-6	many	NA	TGTGCCAGCAGCTTGAGGAGGGGCCCGAACACCGGGGAGCTGTTTTTT	CASSLRRGPNTGELFF
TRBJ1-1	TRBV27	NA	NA	TGTGCCAGCAGTTCCTGGAGGATTGGATCTGAAGCTTTCTTT	CASSSWRIGSEAFF
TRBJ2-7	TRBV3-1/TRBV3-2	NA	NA	TGTGCCAGCAGCCATCGAGGGCAGGGAGGACACGAGCAGTACTTC	CASSHRGQGGHEQYF
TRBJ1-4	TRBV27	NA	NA	TGTGCCAGCAGCAGTCGGGGGGGGGCGGTAGAAAAACTGTTTTTT	CASSSRGGAVEKLFF
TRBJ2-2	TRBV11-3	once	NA	TGTGCCAGCAGACAGGGCCGAAGGGGAGGGACCGGGGAGCTGTTTTTT	CASRQGRRGGTGELFF
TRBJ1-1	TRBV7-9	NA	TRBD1	TGTGCCAGCAGCTTAAGTAGACAGCAGGGGGCTGAAGCTTTCTTT	CASSLSRQQGAEAFF
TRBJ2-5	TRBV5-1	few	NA	TGCGCCAGCAGCTTGGCCGGAGAGACCCAGTACTTC	CASSLAGETQYF
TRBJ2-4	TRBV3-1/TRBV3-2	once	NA	TGTGCCAGCAGCCAAGACAGGGTCGTGAACATTCAGTACTTC	CASSQDRVVNIQYF
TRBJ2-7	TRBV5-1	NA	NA	TGCGCCAGCAGCGTGGACAACTCCTACGAGCAGTACTTC	CASSVDNSYEQYF
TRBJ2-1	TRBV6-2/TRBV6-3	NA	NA	TGTGCCAGCAGTTACCGCCCGGGGGTAAAGAGCGATGAGCAGTTCTTC	CASSYRPGVKSDEQFF
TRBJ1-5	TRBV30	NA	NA	TGTGCCTGGAGCGCCGCGGGAAATCAGCCCCAGCATTTT	CAWSAAGNQPQHF
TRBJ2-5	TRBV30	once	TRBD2	TGTGCCTGGAGTGAAAAAAAACACGGGGGGGCTGAGACCCAGTACTTC	CAWSEKKHGGAETQYF
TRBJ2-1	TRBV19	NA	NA	TGTGCCAGTAGTATATCAGGGGGGCCTAGGAGTGAGCAGTTCTTC	CASSISGGPRSEQFF
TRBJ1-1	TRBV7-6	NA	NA	TGTGCCAGCAGCTTAGGAGGATACAGGTTGGTGGACACTGAAGCTTTCTTT	CASSLGGYRLVDTEAFF
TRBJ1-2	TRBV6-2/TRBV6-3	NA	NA	TGTGCCAGCAGTCCCGACTATGGCTACACCTTC	CASSPDYGYTF
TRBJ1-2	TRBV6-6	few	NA	TGTGCCAGCACCAATCAGGGTCAGATGGGGGGCTACACCTTC	CASTNQGQMGGYTF
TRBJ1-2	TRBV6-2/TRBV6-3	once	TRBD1	TGTGCCAGCAGCCTGACCGGGACAGGGGGCGCCGTGGATGGCTACACCTTC	CASSLTGTGGAVDGYTF
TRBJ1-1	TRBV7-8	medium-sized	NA	TGTGCCAGCAGCTTAGAAGTAGTTAGACAGATTTGGTTGAACACTGAAGCTTTCTTT	CASSLEVVRQIWLNTEAFF
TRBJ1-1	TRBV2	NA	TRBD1	TGTGCCAGCAGTGAAGAGACAGGGGAATTGTTCACTGAAGCTTTCTTT	CASSEETGELFTEAFF
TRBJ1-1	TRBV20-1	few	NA	TGCAGCGCCTATTTGAACACTGAAGCTTTCTTT	CSAYLNTEAFF
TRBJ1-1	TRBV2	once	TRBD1	TGTGCCACCCCCAAGATCCCGGGACAGCCGAACACTGAAGCTTTCTTT	CATPKIPGQPNTEAFF
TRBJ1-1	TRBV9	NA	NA	TGTGCCAGCAGCGCCCAGTTTGGGCCTGAAGCTTTCTTT	CASSAQFGPEAFF
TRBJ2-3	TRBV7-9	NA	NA	TGTGCCACCTCAGGGGCAGGGGCGACGGATACGCAGTATTTT	CATSGAGATDTQYF
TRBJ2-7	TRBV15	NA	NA	TGTGCCACCAGCACCCGTGCGGGGGCCGAGCAGTACTTC	CATSTRAGAEQYF
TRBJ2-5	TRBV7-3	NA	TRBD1	TGTGCCAGCAGCTCGGGACAGGCGTTGGAGACCCAGTACTTC	CASSSGQALETQYF
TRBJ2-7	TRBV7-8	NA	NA	TGTGCCAGCAGCCGGCCGGGACTTCCCCACGAGCAGTACTTC	CASSRPGLPHEQYF
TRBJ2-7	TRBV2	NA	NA	TGTGCCAGCAGTGAAGTTCTAAGCTCCTACGAGCAGTACTTC	CASSEVLSSYEQYF
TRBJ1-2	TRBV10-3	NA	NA	TGTGCCATCAGTGAGTCCCAGGGAAGGGATGGCTACACCTTC	CAISESQGRDGYTF
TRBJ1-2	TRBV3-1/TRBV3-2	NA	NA	TGTGCCAGCAGCCTGGGACCCTTGGGAGGGTATGGCTACACCTTC	CASSLGPLGGYGYTF
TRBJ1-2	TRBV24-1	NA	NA	TGTGCCACCAGTGACCAAGGGGCAGGAGGGGTCTATGGCTACACCTTC	CATSDQGAGGVYGYTF
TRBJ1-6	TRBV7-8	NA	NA	TGTGCCAGCAGCGTAACTGCGGATTCACCCCTCCACTTT	CASSVTADSPLHF
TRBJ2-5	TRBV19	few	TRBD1	TGTGCCAGTAGTAACGACAGGGGGCAAGAGACCCAGTACTTC	CASSNDRGQETQYF
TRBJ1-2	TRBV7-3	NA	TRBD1	TGTGCCAGCAGCCAACAGGGGGCGGATGGCTACACCTTC	CASSQQGADGYTF
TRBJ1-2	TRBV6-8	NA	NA	TGTGCCAGCAGTTACTCGATATACAGGAACCTTTTTCATGGCTACACCTTC	CASSYSIYRNLFHGYTF
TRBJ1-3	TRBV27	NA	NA	TGTGCCAGCAGTTTCTCCGGGTTTAGTGGAAACACCATATATTTT	CASSFSGFSGNTIYF
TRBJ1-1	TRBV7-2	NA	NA	TGTGCCAGCAGCTTAAAAGGAGGGAACACTGAAGCTTTCTTT	CASSLKGGNTEAFF
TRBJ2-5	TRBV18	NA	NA	TGTGCCAGCTCACTAGGGAGAGAAGAGACCCAGTACTTC	CASSLGREETQYF